This TCR beta chain was sequenced in a study of molecular identifiers for immune sequencing clone quantification. Notes on the study in general: In naive cells, under 1% of molecules belonged to clones above 20 RNA copies, against over 97% in effector cells.

Libraries of bulk TCR were made by previously described methods (with listed TCR primers). TCRdb called the PCR reads again in MiXCR, with one record for every CDR3 protein. The sample holds about 510,000 distinct CDR3 sequences, 20% to 25% seen once. In its sample, this clonotype was seen a few times. Its antigen is still unknown. Sequencing was carried out using naive CD8+ T cells from blood, with Jurkat cell RNA spiked in. Subset: FACS-sorted CD8+CD4-CCR7+CD45RA+ naive T cells. This TCR was sampled from a human donor in good health. Some libraries in this study had Jurkat cell RNA spiked in.

The CDR3 nucleotides are TGTGCCAGCAGTTACTCGAGGGGGGGCTCAGATACGCAGTATTTT. Encoded protein: CASSYSRGGSDTQYF. The chain carries TRBV6-5 and TRBJ2-3, with a weak D call TRBD2 (7 bases). The CDR3 length is 15 residues. CDR1 and CDR2 from the germline V gene are MNHEY and SVGAGI. The germline V and J ends were trimmed by 0 bases and 4 bases, with 11 bases remaining between them.